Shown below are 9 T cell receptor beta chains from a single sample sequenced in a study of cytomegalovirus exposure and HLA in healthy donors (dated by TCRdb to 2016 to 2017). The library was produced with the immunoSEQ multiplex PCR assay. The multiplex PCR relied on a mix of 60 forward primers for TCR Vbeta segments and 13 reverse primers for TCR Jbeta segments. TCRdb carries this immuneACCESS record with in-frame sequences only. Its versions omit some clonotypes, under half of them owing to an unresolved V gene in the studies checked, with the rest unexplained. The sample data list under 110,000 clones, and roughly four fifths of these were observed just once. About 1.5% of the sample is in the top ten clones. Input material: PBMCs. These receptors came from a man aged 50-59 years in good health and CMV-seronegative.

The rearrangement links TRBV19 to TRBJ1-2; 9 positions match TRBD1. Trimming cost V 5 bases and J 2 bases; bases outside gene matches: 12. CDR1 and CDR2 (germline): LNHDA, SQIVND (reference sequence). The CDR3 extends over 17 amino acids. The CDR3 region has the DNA TGTGCCAGTAGTGGGACAGGGAACGGGTTTTCAAACTATGGCTACACCTTC. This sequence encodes CASSGTGNGFSNYGYTF.

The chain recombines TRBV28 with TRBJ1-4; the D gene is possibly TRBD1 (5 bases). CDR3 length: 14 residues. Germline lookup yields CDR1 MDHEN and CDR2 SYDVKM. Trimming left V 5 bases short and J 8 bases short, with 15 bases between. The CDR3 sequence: CASSKHGQGEKLFF. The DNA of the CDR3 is TGTGCCAGCAGTAAACACGGACAAGGAGAAAAACTGTTTTTT.

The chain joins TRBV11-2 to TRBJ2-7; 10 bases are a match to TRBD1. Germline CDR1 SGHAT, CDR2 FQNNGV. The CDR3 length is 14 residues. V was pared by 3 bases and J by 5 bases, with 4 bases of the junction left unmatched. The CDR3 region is CASSFDRGRDEQYF. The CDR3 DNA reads TGTGCCAGCAGCTTCGACAGGGGGCGCGACGAGCAGTACTTC. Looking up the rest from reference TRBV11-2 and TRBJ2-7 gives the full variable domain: EAGVAQSPRYKIIEKRQSVAFWCNPISGHATLYWYQQILGQGPKLLIQFQNNGVVDDSQLPKDRFSAERLKGVDSTLKIQPAKLEDSAVYLCASSFDRGRDEQYFGPGTRLTVT.

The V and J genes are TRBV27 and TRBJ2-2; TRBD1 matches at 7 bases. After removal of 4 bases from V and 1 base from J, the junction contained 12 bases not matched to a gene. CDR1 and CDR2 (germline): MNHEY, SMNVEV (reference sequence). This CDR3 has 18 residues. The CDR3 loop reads CASSSQTNRQGNTGELFF. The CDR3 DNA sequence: TGTGCCAGCAGTTCTCAAACCAATCGACAGGGGAACACCGGGGAGCTGTTTTTT.

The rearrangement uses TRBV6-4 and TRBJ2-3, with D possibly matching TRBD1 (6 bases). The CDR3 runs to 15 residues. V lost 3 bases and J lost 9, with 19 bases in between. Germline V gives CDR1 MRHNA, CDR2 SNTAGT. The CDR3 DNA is TGTGCCAGCAGTGAAACTTTCTTACAGGGTATGACGCAGTATTTT. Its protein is CASSETFLQGMTQYF.

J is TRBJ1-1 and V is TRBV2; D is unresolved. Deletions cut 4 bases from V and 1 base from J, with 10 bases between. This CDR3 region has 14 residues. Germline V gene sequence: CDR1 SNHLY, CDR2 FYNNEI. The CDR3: CASSGMAENTEAFF. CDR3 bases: TGTGCCAGCAGTGGAATGGCTGAGAACACTGAAGCTTTCTTT.

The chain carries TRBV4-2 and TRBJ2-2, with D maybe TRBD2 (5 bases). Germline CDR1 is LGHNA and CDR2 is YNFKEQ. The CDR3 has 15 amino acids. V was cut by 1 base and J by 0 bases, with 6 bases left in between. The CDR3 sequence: CASSQGETNTGELFF. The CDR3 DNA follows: TGTGCCAGCAGCCAAGGGGAGACGAACACCGGGGAGCTGTTTTTT.

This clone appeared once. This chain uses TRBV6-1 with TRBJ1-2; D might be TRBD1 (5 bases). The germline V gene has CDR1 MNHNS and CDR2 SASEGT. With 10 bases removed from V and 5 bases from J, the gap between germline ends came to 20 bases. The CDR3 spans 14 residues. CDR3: CAIAYRFKGYGYTF. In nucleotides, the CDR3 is TGTGCCATCGCATACAGGTTCAAGGGGTATGGCTACACCTTC.

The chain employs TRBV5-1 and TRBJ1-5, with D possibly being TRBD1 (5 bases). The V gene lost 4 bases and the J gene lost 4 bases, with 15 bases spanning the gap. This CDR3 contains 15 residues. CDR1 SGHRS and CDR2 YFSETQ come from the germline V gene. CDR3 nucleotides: TGCGCCAGCAGCCTAGCCGGGGGGAGGAATCAGCCCCAGCATTTT. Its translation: CASSLAGGRNQPQHF.